This TCR beta chain was recorded in a study of cytomegalovirus exposure and HLA in healthy donors. Study findings and constraints: Using the classifier, cytomegalovirus status was reportedly diagnosed with high specificity and sensitivity. An apparent linkage of common viral pathogens to several of the most significant clusters emerged in a later analysis. Cytomegalovirus association was assigned to approximately 160 TCR beta chains.

PCR primers comprised 60 Vbeta and 13 Jbeta primers. Under the authors' procedure: Counted up in a later analysis, unique TCR beta chains came to about 83 million, with some 9.9 million shared. Sequencing was performed with immunoSEQ multiplex PCR; in TCRdb, only in-frame clones are kept and a portion is missing. That table furnishes V, J and clone size, whereas the DNA furnished D and trimming. Of roughly 100,000 clones in the sample, more than 55% were seen once. V shed 3 bases and J shed 0 bases, with 11 bases lying between them. CDR3 length: 15 residues. CDR1 and CDR2 from the germline V gene are GTSNPN and SVGIG (reference sequence). This clone was counted a single time. The antigen remains unidentified.

The receptor was isolated from a boy between 10 and 17 years old in good health and CMV-seropositive. The gene calls are TRBV30 and TRBJ1-4; possibly TRBD1 for D (5 bases). Sequencing used PBMCs. DNA of the CDR3: TGTGCCTGGAGCCTCAAGGGGCCAACTAATGAAAAACTGTTTTTT. It encodes CAWSLKGPTNEKLFF. Variable domain in full (rest from reference TRBV30 and TRBJ1-4): SQTIHQWPATLVQPVGSPLSLECTVEGTSNPNLYWYRQAAGRGLQLLFYSVGIGQISSEVPQNLSASRPQDRQFILSSKKLLLSDSGFYLCAWSLKGPTNEKLFFGSGTQLSVL.